This TCR beta chain was recorded in a study of beta chain features in type 1 diabetes. The authors reverse transcribed all of the isolated RNA, so sequencing captured expressed TCRB transcripts. The table came from immunoSEQ multiplex PCR; TCRdb's copy has only in-frame clones and leaves some out. The data hold just over 150,000 clones, with over 8.5% observed a single time. Trimming at V came to 3 bases and at J to 1 base, leaving 8 bases not matched to a gene. The CDR3 is 16 residues long. Germline loops: CDR1 SGHRS, CDR2 YFSETQ. Material: central memory CD4+ T cells from blood. This TCR was sampled from a man between 18 and 35 years old in good health. The gene calls are TRBV5-1 and TRBJ2-7, with 9 bases aligning to TRBD1. The CDR3 nucleotides read TGCGCCAGCAGCTGGGACCCGGGACAGGGATCCTACGAGCAGTACTTC. Protein sequence: CASSWDPGQGSYEQYF.